A selection of T cell receptor beta chains follows, all from one sample in a study of cytomegalovirus exposure and HLA in healthy donors. TCRdb keeps only in-frame clones here, not all; method: immunoSEQ multiplex PCR. The sample yields over 150,000 clones, 80% seen once. Sequenced: PBMCs. The receptors here all came from a man aged 25-45 years in good health and CMV-seropositive. Each CDR3 is given with its conserved first and last residue. D genes are given only for firm matches. Clone size is stated in some rows and not others, as once, few, many or a class when expanded.

abundance	j_gene	v_gene	d_gene	CDR3aa	CDR3nt
once	TRBJ2-7	TRBV30	-	CAWKKGDHYYEQYF	TGTGCCTGGAAGAAGGGGGACCACTACTACGAGCAGTACTTC
-	TRBJ2-2	TRBV7-7	-	CASSLYAGINTGELFF	TGTGCCAGCAGCTTATATGCGGGGATCAACACCGGGGAGCTGTTTTTT
-	TRBJ2-2	TRBV7-9	-	CASSLVGTNTGELFF	TGTGCCAGCAGCTTAGTCGGGACGAACACCGGGGAGCTGTTTTTT
-	TRBJ1-1	TRBV11-1	-	CASSLLRESEAFF	TGTGCCAGCAGCTTATTAAGGGAGTCTGAAGCTTTCTTT
few	TRBJ2-5	TRBV4-1	TRBD1	CASSPDRVSETQYF	TGCGCCAGCAGCCCAGACAGGGTTAGCGAGACCCAGTACTTC
-	TRBJ2-7	TRBV27	TRBD2	CASSPEVRLANEQYF	TGTGCCAGCAGTCCGGAGGTACGACTAGCAAACGAGCAGTACTTC
-	TRBJ2-7	TRBV18	-	CASSPLYEQYF	TGTGCCAGCTCACCCTTATACGAGCAGTACTTC
-	TRBJ1-1	TRBV7-9	-	CASSQVGRGMNTEAFF	TGTGCCAGCAGCCAGGTGGGACGGGGGATGAACACTGAAGCTTTCTTT
-	TRBJ2-1	TRBV7-6	-	CASSRNSGDEQFF	TGTGCCAGCAGCAGAAACAGTGGCGATGAGCAGTTCTTC
-	TRBJ1-1	TRBV30	TRBD1	CAWKPGGTEAFF	TGTGCCTGGAAACCAGGGGGCACTGAAGCTTTCTTT
-	TRBJ2-7	TRBV11-2	-	CASSLVGRVYEQYF	TGTGCCAGCAGCTTAGTTGGCAGGGTGTACGAGCAGTACTTC
-	TRBJ2-1	TRBV9	TRBD2	CASSVAGTSGGPSSYNEQFF	TGTGCCAGCAGCGTAGCTGGGACTAGCGGGGGGCCTAGCTCCTACAATGAGCAGTTCTTC
-	TRBJ2-1	TRBV9	TRBD2	CASSAWTSGNEQFF	TGTGCCAGCAGCGCATGGACTAGCGGGAATGAGCAGTTCTTC
-	TRBJ2-1	TRBV4-1	TRBD2	CASSQGGGLDEQFF	TGCGCCAGCAGCCAAGGCGGGGGGTTGGATGAGCAGTTCTTC
-	TRBJ2-7	TRBV2	-	CAGSEESRQTYEQYF	TGTGCCGGCAGTGAAGAATCGCGGCAGACCTACGAGCAGTACTTC
few	TRBJ2-2	TRBV18	-	CASSPDRNTGELFF	TGTGCCAGCTCACCTGACAGGAACACCGGGGAGCTGTTTTTT
-	TRBJ2-7	TRBV7-2	TRBD2	CASSLAQTVAGGPGWGWDEQYF	TGTGCCAGCAGCTTAGCTCAGACCGTCGCGGGAGGGCCCGGATGGGGTTGGGACGAGCAGTACTTC
-	TRBJ2-1	TRBV6-6	TRBD2	CASSYRTSGTNEQFF	TGTGCCAGCAGTTACCGGACTAGCGGAACAAATGAGCAGTTCTTC
few	TRBJ2-1	TRBV7-9	TRBD2	CASSLGKVGLGKTNEQFF	TGTGCCAGCAGCTTAGGAAAGGTGGGACTAGGTAAAACCAATGAGCAGTTCTTC
-	TRBJ1-2	TRBV28	-	CASSLEDAFQASYGYTF	TGTGCCAGCAGTTTGGAGGATGCGTTTCAGGCTAGCTATGGCTACACCTTC
-	TRBJ2-7	TRBV7-9	TRBD2	CASSPTSGRAYEQYF	TGTGCCAGCAGCCCTACGAGCGGGAGGGCCTACGAGCAGTACTTC
-	TRBJ1-1	TRBV29-1	TRBD1	CSVRPGGNTEAFF	TGCAGCGTCCGACCAGGGGGGAACACTGAAGCTTTCTTT
-	TRBJ2-5	TRBV30	TRBD1	CAWSVHRGSEETQYF	TGTGCCTGGAGTGTACACAGGGGTTCGGAGGAGACCCAGTACTTC
few	TRBJ2-7	TRBV5-1	-	CASSLGGLSSYEQYF	TGCGCCAGCAGCTTGGGTGGCCTTTCTTCCTACGAGCAGTACTTC
-	TRBJ2-1	TRBV5-7	TRBD2	CASSKTSGGAYNEQFF	TGTGCCAGCAGCAAAACTAGCGGGGGGGCGTACAATGAGCAGTTCTTC
few	TRBJ2-1	TRBV27	-	CASSLASANEQFF	TGTGCCAGCAGTTTAGCGTCTGCCAATGAGCAGTTCTTC
-	TRBJ2-7	TRBV5-6	-	CASSTGGEQYF	TGTGCCAGCAGCACGGGCGGGGAGCAGTACTTC
-	TRBJ2-7	TRBV11-2	TRBD1	CASSPDRGPLYEQYF	TGTGCCAGCAGCCCAGACAGGGGACCTCTGTACGAGCAGTACTTC
-	TRBJ1-2	TRBV5-6	-	CASIEAGGGTYGYTF	TGTGCCAGCATCGAAGCGGGTGGTGGGACCTATGGCTACACCTTC
-	TRBJ2-1	TRBV19	-	CASSMNRGGGSYNEQFF	TGTGCCAGTAGTATGAATCGAGGGGGGGGCTCCTACAATGAGCAGTTCTTC
-	TRBJ2-3	TRBV6-5	-	CASSSDRIQDTQYF	TGTGCCAGCAGTTCCGACAGAATTCAGGATACGCAGTATTTT
-	TRBJ1-1	TRBV2	TRBD1	CASSELGQFLAFF	TGTGCCAGCAGTGAATTGGGACAGTTCCTAGCTTTCTTT
-	TRBJ2-5	TRBV18	TRBD2	CASSSRVRSGRVGETQYF	TGTGCCAGCTCATCACGTGTCAGGAGCGGGAGGGTTGGAGAGACCCAGTACTTC
-	TRBJ2-1	TRBV7-9	-	CASSLDSNEQFF	TGTGCCAGCAGCTTAGACTCCAATGAGCAGTTCTTC
-	TRBJ1-1	TRBV10-3	-	CAISESGQPNTEAFF	TGTGCCATCAGTGAGTCCGGACAGCCGAACACTGAAGCTTTCTTT
-	TRBJ2-5	TRBV12-5	-	CASGLYRGVETQYF	TGTGCTAGTGGTTTGTATCGGGGTGTCGAGACCCAGTACTTC
-	TRBJ1-5	TRBV27	-	CASSFKGDQPQHF	TGTGCCAGCAGTTTTAAGGGGGATCAGCCCCAGCATTTT
-	TRBJ1-2	TRBV6-5	-	CASSYSTVYGYTF	TGTGCCAGCAGTTACTCGACAGTGTATGGCTACACCTTC
-	TRBJ2-1	TRBV7-2	TRBD2	CASSPFLVAGVYNEQFF	TGTGCCAGCAGCCCCTTCCTGGTGGCGGGGGTTTACAATGAGCAGTTCTTC
-	TRBJ1-4	TRBV9	-	CASSVSGQNEKLFF	TGTGCCAGCAGCGTATCGGGTCAAAATGAAAAACTGTTTTTT
-	TRBJ2-1	TRBV30	-	CAWSFYLNSGLYNEQFF	TGTGCCTGGAGTTTCTACTTAAATAGCGGACTATACAATGAGCAGTTCTTC
-	TRBJ2-5	TRBV7-3	TRBD2	CASSSPGLAGGERETQYF	TGTGCCAGCAGCTCTCCGGGACTAGCGGGAGGAGAGAGAGAGACCCAGTACTTC
-	TRBJ1-3	TRBV28	TRBD1	CAMARQGGNTIYF	TGTGCCATGGCCCGACAGGGTGGAAACACCATATATTTT
-	TRBJ2-5	TRBV10-3	TRBD2	CAISARRAIAGGQETQYF	TGTGCCATCAGTGCACGCAGGGCGATAGCGGGGGGCCAAGAGACCCAGTACTTC
-	TRBJ1-4	TRBV19	-	CASSIYVSGPNEKLFF	TGTGCCAGTAGTATCTACGTGTCAGGTCCTAATGAAAAACTGTTTTTT
-	TRBJ2-5	TRBV7-3	TRBD1	CASSLGTGVQETQYF	TGTGCCAGCAGCTTAGGGACAGGGGTCCAAGAGACCCAGTACTTC
once	TRBJ2-5	TRBV28	-	CASRTPGPETQYF	TGTGCCAGCAGGACGCCGGGTCCCGAGACCCAGTACTTC
-	TRBJ1-1	TRBV10-3	-	CATTVGTMNTEAFF	TGTGCCACCACGGTGGGGACTATGAACACTGAAGCTTTCTTT
once	TRBJ1-2	TRBV5-1	-	CASSLAPADPRGYTF	TGCGCCAGCAGCTTGGCCCCGGCGGATCCTCGCGGCTACACCTTC
-	TRBJ2-5	TRBV4-1	-	CASSPRGAPQETQYF	TGCGCCAGCAGCCCCCGGGGGGCCCCCCAAGAGACCCAGTACTTC
few	TRBJ1-1	TRBV10-3	TRBD1	CAAEKDRGQGTEAFF	TGTGCCGCGGAAAAAGACAGGGGGCAGGGGACTGAAGCTTTCTTT
few	TRBJ2-1	TRBV5-1	TRBD2	CASSLVAGEGYNEQFF	TGCGCCAGCAGCTTGGTAGCGGGGGAGGGGTACAATGAGCAGTTCTTC
-	TRBJ2-7	TRBV27	TRBD2	CASSLLVPSGSYEQYF	TGTGCCAGCAGTTTACTCGTCCCTAGCGGGTCCTACGAGCAGTACTTC
-	TRBJ2-5	TRBV27	-	CASSHPEAQYF	TGTGCCAGCAGCCACCCAGAGGCCCAGTACTTC
few	TRBJ1-2	TRBV6-5	-	CASSFRQSPYGYTF	TGTGCCAGCAGTTTCCGACAGTCTCCCTATGGCTACACCTTC
-	TRBJ2-2	TRBV27	-	CATQPRQLDGNTGELFF	TGTGCCACCCAACCGAGACAACTGGATGGAAACACCGGGGAGCTGTTTTTT
-	TRBJ2-2	TRBV2	-	CASRQGHTGELFF	TGTGCCAGCAGGCAGGGTCACACCGGGGAGCTGTTTTTT
few	TRBJ1-4	TRBV29-1	TRBD1	CSVGGDSEKLFF	TGCAGCGTTGGAGGGGACAGTGAAAAACTGTTTTTT
-	TRBJ2-5	TRBV7-9	-	CSSSLTGGQLGETQYF	TGTTCCAGCAGCTTAACGGGGGGCCAACTAGGGGAGACCCAGTACTTC
-	TRBJ1-2	TRBV6-1	TRBD1	CASSVDRANNYGYTF	TGTGCCAGCAGTGTGGACAGGGCCAATAACTATGGCTACACCTTC